The 28 T cell receptor beta chains given below trace back to one sample, sequenced in a study of blood T cell repertoires in COVID-19 (dated by TCRdb to between 2020 and 2021). The library was prepared using the immunoSEQ multiplex PCR assay. TCRdb limited this immuneACCESS table to in-frame rearrangements with V and J called. A share of clones is missing; checked studies link under half to unresolved V genes, and the rest is unexplained. The sample profile shows hundreds of thousands of clones; approximately 83% of them were found once. The ten most abundant clones make up around 2.1% of the sample. The sample consisted of peripheral blood. All receptors come from a woman aged 25 to 39 who had recovered from COVID-19.

The chain links TRBV30 to TRBJ2-2, with 8 bases lining up with TRBD1. The CDR3 is 15 amino acids. V trimming: 1 base; J trimming: 4 bases; junction bases outside the gene matches: 5. Per the germline V gene, CDR1 is GTSNPN and CDR2 is SVGIG (reference sequence). Written as DNA, the CDR3 is TGTGCCTGGAGTGCTGGGACAGGAGTCACCGGGGAGCTGTTTTTT. Its protein product is CAWSAGTGVTGELFF.

The V gene is TRBV29-1, the J gene TRBJ2-1; 10 positions agree with TRBD2. CDR1 SQVTM and CDR2 ANQGSEA come from the germline V gene. J lost 9 bases, V lost 4 bases, and 3 bases had no gene match. CDR3 length: 12 residues. CDR3 sequence reads: CSVASGRSEQFF. The CDR3 DNA follows: TGCAGCGTTGCTAGCGGGAGAAGTGAGCAGTTCTTC.

The chain has TRBV2 and TRBJ2-5; D might be TRBD2 (6 bases). V was pared by 7 bases and J by 2 bases, with 11 bases between. This CDR3 is built from 13 residues. CDR1 SNHLY and CDR2 FYNNEI come from the germline V gene. The CDR3 bases are TGTGCCAGCACCGGGGACTGGCAAGAGACCCAGTACTTC. This encodes CASTGDWQETQYF.

This clone showed up just once. The genes are TRBV9 and TRBJ1-3, with TRBD1 identical over 7 bases. This CDR3 comprises 20 residues. V shed 1 base and J 0 bases; nucleotides not matched to a gene: 16. The germline V gene has CDR1 SGDLS and CDR2 YYNGEE. The CDR3 nucleotides read TGTGCCAGCAGCGTAAACCCGACCGACAGGGCGGCTTCCTCTGGAAACACCATATATTTT. It encodes CASSVNPTDRAASSGNTIYF.

The rearrangement joins TRBV30 to TRBJ2-2, with 8 bases fitting TRBD1. V was pared by 3 bases and J by 0 bases, with 0 bases of the junction left unmatched. The CDR3 extends over 14 amino acids. Looked up from germline, CDR1 is GTSNPN and CDR2 is SVGIG (reference sequence). CDR3 in amino acids: CAWRTGANTGELFF. The DNA for the CDR3 is TGTGCCTGGAGGACAGGGGCGAACACCGGGGAGCTGTTTTTT. The full variable domain, with the rest looked up from reference TRBV30 and TRBJ2-2, is SQTIHQWPATLVQPVGSPLSLECTVEGTSNPNLYWYRQAAGRGLQLLFYSVGIGQISSEVPQNLSASRPQDRQFILSSKKLLLSDSGFYLCAWRTGANTGELFFGEGSRLTVL.

This rearrangement joins TRBV6-5 to TRBJ1-1; possibly TRBD1 for D (5 bases). This CDR3 spans 16 amino acids. Germline V gene data show CDR1 as MNHEY and CDR2 as SVGAGI. The germline V and J ends were trimmed by 2 bases and 0 bases, with 13 bases remaining between them. DNA for the CDR3: TGTGCCAGCAGTTACGGCCCCTCAGGGATGAACACTGAAGCTTTCTTT. Protein: CASSYGPSGMNTEAFF.

The chain couples TRBV19 to TRBJ1-6; D is perhaps TRBD1 (5 bases). This CDR3 comprises 14 residues. Germline values: CDR1 LNHDA, CDR2 SQIVND (reference sequence). V lost 9 bases to trimming and J lost 9 bases, with 18 bases between them. CDR3 bases: TGTGCCAGCCATCGGGGGGGGGTTCGTTCACCCCTCCACTTT. Encoded protein: CASHRGGVRSPLHF.

The CDR3 sequence is CSVGGLAKNIQYF. In DNA, the CDR3 is TGCAGCGTTGGGGGGCTAGCCAAAAACATTCAGTACTTC. The chain carries TRBV29-1 and TRBJ2-4; possibly TRBD1 for D (6 bases). The CDR3 has 13 amino acids. Germline CDR1 reads SQVTM; CDR2 reads ANQGSEA. Trimming took off 4 bases at V and 0 bases at J, with 7 bases between the two ends. Full variable domain (missing parts from reference TRBV29-1 and TRBJ2-4): SAVISQKPSRDICQRGTSLTIQCQVDSQVTMMFWYRQQPGQSLTLIATANQGSEATYESGFVIDKFPISRPNLTFSTLTVSNMSPEDSSIYLCSVGGLAKNIQYFGAGTRLSVL.

This clone occurred once. The CDR3 coding sequence is TGTGCCAGCAGCAGTCCTGGACAGGGACTCTACGAGCAGTACTTC. Its translation is CASSSPGQGLYEQYF. The gene calls are TRBV7-8 and TRBJ2-7; 8 positions match TRBD1. Germline loops: CDR1 SGHVS, CDR2 FQNEAQ. The CDR3 contains 15 residues. The ends lost 5 bases at V and 3 bases at J; junction bases unmatched: 9.

Here the CDR3 reads CASRRDRFNEQFF. DNA for the CDR3: TGTGCCAGCAGGCGAGACAGGTTTAATGAGCAGTTCTTC. The chain has TRBV12-3 or TRBV12-4 and TRBJ2-1; TRBD1 is a possible D gene (6 bases). V lost 6 bases, J lost 7 bases, and 13 bases lay in between. This CDR3 is built from 13 residues.

V usage is TRBV2 and J usage is TRBJ1-1; 8 nucleotides align to TRBD1. Per germline, CDR1 SNHLY and CDR2 FYNNEI. The trim removed 4 bases at V and 5 bases at J, leaving 3 bases unmatched. This CDR3 spans 13 amino acids. The CDR3 loop reads CASSGTGMTEAFF. The CDR3 DNA reads TGTGCCAGCAGTGGGACAGGGATGACTGAAGCTTTCTTT.

This chain joins TRBV30 and TRBJ2-2; TRBD2 agrees at 14 bases. Looked up from germline, CDR1 is GTSNPN and CDR2 is SVGIG (reference sequence). The V segment lost 1 base and the J segment 5 bases; nucleotides outside the gene matches: 12. This CDR3 is 19 amino acids long. The CDR3 DNA follows: TGTGCCTGGAGTGACATCCTCCGACTAGCGGGGGGGCAAACCGGGGAGCTGTTTTTT. It codes for CAWSDILRLAGGQTGELFF.

This chain connects TRBV28 to TRBJ2-5; TRBD1 is a possible D gene (6 bases). The CDR3 sequence is 13 residues long. Germline V gene lookup returns CDR1 MDHEN and CDR2 SYDVKM. Trimming removed 8 bases from V and 0 bases from J, with 10 bases in between. In DNA form, the CDR3 reads TGTGCCAGCGGGACACAGTACCAAGAGACCCAGTACTTC. This codes for CASGTQYQETQYF.

This chain connects TRBV7-9 to TRBJ2-7; D perhaps matches TRBD2 (6 bases). CDR3 length: 14 residues. Trimming removed 5 bases at V and 0 bases at J, with 11 bases between. From germline, CDR1 is SEHNR and CDR2 FQNEAQ (reference sequence). CDR3 bases: TGTGCCAGCAGCGTCGGGGGAAGCTCCTACGAGCAGTACTTC. Residues: CASSVGGSSYEQYF.

The rearrangement joins TRBV6-5 to TRBJ2-1; 15 nucleotides align to TRBD2. The CDR3 sequence is 15 residues long. The germline CDR1 and CDR2 sequences are MNHEY and SVGAGI. With V trimmed by 3 bases and J by 10 bases, 4 bases remained unmatched. The DNA of the CDR3 is TGTGCCAGCAGTTATTTCGGGACTAGCGGGGGGGAGCAGTTCTTC. This translates into CASSYFGTSGGEQFF.

This clone was detected a few times. CDR3: CASSRTGDQPQHF. The CDR3 coding sequence is TGCGCCAGCAGCCGAACGGGGGATCAGCCCCAGCATTTT. The chain combines TRBV5-1 with TRBJ1-5; tentative D call: TRBD1 (5 bases). This CDR3 region has 13 residues. Germline V lookup: CDR1 SGHRS, CDR2 YFSETQ. V was cut by 4 bases and J by 5 bases, with 10 bases left in between. The entire variable domain, with the rest obtained from reference TRBV5-1 and TRBJ1-5, is as follows: KAGVTQTPRYLIKTRGQQVTLSCSPISGHRSVSWYQQTPGQGLQFLFEYFSETQRNKGNFPGRFSGRQFSNSRSEMNVSTLELGDSALYLCASSRTGDQPQHFGDGTRLSIL.

The rearrangement uses TRBV6-2 or TRBV6-3 and TRBJ1-1, with a tentative D call TRBD1 (5 bases). This CDR3 region has 15 residues. V was cut by 1 base and J by 5 bases, with 14 bases left in between. CDR1 and CDR2 from the germline V gene are MNHEY and SVGEGT. CDR3 loop: CASSYYGADLTEAFF. CDR3 in DNA: TGTGCCAGCAGTTACTATGGGGCGGATTTAACTGAAGCTTTCTTT.

The V gene is TRBV25-1, the J gene TRBJ1-1; a possible D gene is TRBD1 (5 bases). Germline values: CDR1 MGHDK, CDR2 SYGVNS. Trimming took off 5 bases at V and 3 bases at J, with 7 bases between the two ends. This CDR3 has 12 amino acids. CDR3 DNA sequence: TGTGCCAGCAGTTTAGGGGACACTGAAGCTTTCTTT. Protein: CASSLGDTEAFF.

This chain connects TRBV3-1 (or the pseudogene TRBV3-2) to TRBJ1-2; a possible D gene is TRBD1 (6 bases). The CDR3 has 14 residues. Germline assignment: CDR1 LGHDT and CDR2 YNNKEL (reference sequence). V lost 2 bases and J lost 4, with 11 bases in between. This chain's CDR3 is CASSQPGQLYGYTF. The CDR3 region has the DNA TGTGCCAGCAGCCAACCCGGACAGCTCTATGGCTACACCTTC.

The rearrangement links TRBV10-2 to TRBJ2-1; tentative D call: TRBD1 (6 bases). The CDR3 spans 15 residues. V lost 2 bases, J lost 0 bases, and 8 bases lay in between. Germline V gene data show CDR1 as WSHSY and CDR2 as SAAADI. DNA of the CDR3: TGCGCCAGCAGTGAGGGACAGACCTCCTACAATGAGCAGTTCTTC. Protein: CASSEGQTSYNEQFF.

The rearrangement joins TRBV7-8 to TRBJ2-5; TRBD1 might be the D (5 bases). Germline lookup yields CDR1 SGHVS and CDR2 FQNEAQ. Trimming shortened V by 5 bases and J by 2 bases, and 12 bases separated the two germline ends. CDR3 length equals 14 residues. The CDR3 nucleotides are TGTGCCAGCAGCCCGCAGGGTTGGCAAGAGACCCAGTACTTC. It encodes CASSPQGWQETQYF.

The rearrangement uses TRBV4-1 and TRBJ2-1; D unresolved. The germline CDR1 and CDR2 sequences are MGHRA and YSYEKL. The CDR3 consists of 16 residues. V lost 1 base to trimming and J lost 2 bases, with 12 bases between them. Here the CDR3 DNA reads TGCGCCAGCAGCCAAGTGAACCTAGTCGCCTACAATGAGCAGTTCTTC. The encoded protein is CASSQVNLVAYNEQFF.

J is TRBJ2-1 and V is TRBV7-9; perhaps TRBD1 as D (6 bases). V was cut by 2 bases and J by 7 bases, with 9 bases left in between. Germline loops: CDR1 SEHNR, CDR2 FQNEAQ (reference sequence). The CDR3 has 13 amino acids. CDR3 nucleotide sequence: TGTGCCAGCAGCTTACAGGGGTGGAATGAGCAGTTCTTC. This codes for CASSLQGWNEQFF.

The sample holds a few counts of this clone. The chain has TRBV7-9 and TRBJ1-5; 10 bases fit TRBD1. The CDR3 totals 18 residues. The trim removed 5 bases at V and 6 bases at J, leaving 16 bases unmatched. Germline values: CDR1 SEHNR, CDR2 FQNEAQ (reference sequence). The CDR3 region is CASSRALTGDRGGQPQHF. As DNA, the CDR3 is TGTGCCAGCAGCCGTGCTCTAACGGGGGACAGGGGTGGTCAGCCCCAGCATTTT.

V gene TRBV4-1 combines with J gene TRBJ2-7; TRBD2 aligns across 9 bases. The length of the CDR3 is 17 residues. Looked up from germline, CDR1 is MGHRA and CDR2 is YSYEKL. V was clipped by 4 bases and J by 3 bases; unmatched bases: 13. The CDR3 DNA reads TGCGCCAGCAGCCGCAATGACGGGAGCGGGGGGATCTACGAGCAGTACTTC. It specifies CASSRNDGSGGIYEQYF.

Only one count was recorded for this clone. This chain uses TRBV12-3 or TRBV12-4 with TRBJ1-4; D not resolved. Trimming took off 6 bases at V and 4 bases at J, with 3 bases between the two ends. This CDR3 is 11 amino acids long. CDR3 amino acids: CASSINEKLFF. DNA of the CDR3: TGTGCCAGCAGCATTAATGAAAAACTGTTTTTT.

This chain's CDR3 is CASSWGRAGPYGYTF. The CDR3 DNA sequence: TGCGCCAGCAGCTGGGGCCGGGCAGGCCCCTATGGCTACACCTTC. The J gene is TRBJ1-2, the V gene TRBV5-1; D possibly corresponds to TRBD1 (5 bases). CDR1 is SGHRS, CDR2 YFSETQ, per germline. V was trimmed by 3 bases and J by 4 bases, leaving 16 bases between them. The CDR3 has 15 residues.

This clone was seen a handful of times. This chain links TRBV28 with TRBJ1-5; weak D call: TRBD1 (5 bases). CDR3 length: 14 residues. CDR1 is MDHEN, CDR2 SYDVKM, per germline. Trimming removed 3 bases at V and 5 bases at J, with 11 bases between. The CDR3 bases are TGTGCCAGCAGTTTGGGGCAGAGACATCAGCCCCAGCATTTT. Protein product: CASSLGQRHQPQHF. The full variable domain, in which reference TRBV28 and TRBJ1-5 provide the parts outside the CDR3, is DVKVTQSSRYLVKRTGEKVFLECVQDMDHENMFWYRQDPGLGLRLIYFSYDVKMKEKGDIPEGYSVSREKKERFSLILESASTNQTSMYLCASSLGQRHQPQHFGDGTRLSIL.